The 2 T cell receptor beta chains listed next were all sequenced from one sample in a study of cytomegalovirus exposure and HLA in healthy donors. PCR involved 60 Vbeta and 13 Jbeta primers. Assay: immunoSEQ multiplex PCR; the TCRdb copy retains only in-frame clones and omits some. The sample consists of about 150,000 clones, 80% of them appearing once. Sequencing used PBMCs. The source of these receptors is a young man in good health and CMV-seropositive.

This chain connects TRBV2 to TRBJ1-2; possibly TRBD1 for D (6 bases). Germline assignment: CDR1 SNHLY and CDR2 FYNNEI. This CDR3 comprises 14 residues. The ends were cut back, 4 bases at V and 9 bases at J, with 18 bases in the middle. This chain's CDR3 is CASSVWDTSGSYTF. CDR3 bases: TGTGCCAGCAGTGTTTGGGACACCTCGGGTAGCTACACCTTC.

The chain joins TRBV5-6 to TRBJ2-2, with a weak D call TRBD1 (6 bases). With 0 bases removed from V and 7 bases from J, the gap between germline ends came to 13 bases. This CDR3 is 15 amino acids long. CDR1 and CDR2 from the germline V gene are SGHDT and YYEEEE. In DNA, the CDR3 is TGTGCCAGCAGCTTGGGACAGGTTGGGGTCGGGGAGCTGTTTTTT. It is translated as CASSLGQVGVGELFF.